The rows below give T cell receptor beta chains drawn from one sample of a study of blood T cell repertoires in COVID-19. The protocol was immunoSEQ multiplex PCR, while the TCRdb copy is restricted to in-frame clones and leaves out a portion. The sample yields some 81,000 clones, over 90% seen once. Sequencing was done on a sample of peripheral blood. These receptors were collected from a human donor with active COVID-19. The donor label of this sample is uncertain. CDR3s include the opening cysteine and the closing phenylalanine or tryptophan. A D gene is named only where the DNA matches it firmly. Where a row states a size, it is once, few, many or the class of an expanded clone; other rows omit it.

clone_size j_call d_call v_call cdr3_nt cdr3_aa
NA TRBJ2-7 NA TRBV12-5 TGTGCTAGTGGGCCTGCGCGAGAGCAGTACTTC CASGPAREQYF
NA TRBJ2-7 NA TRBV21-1 TGTGCCAGCAGCAGGGGGCCCACAGCGGCGTACGAGCAGTACTTC CASSRGPTAAYEQYF
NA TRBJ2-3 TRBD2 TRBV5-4 TGTGCCAGCAGCTCTTATAGCGGGAGTATAACAGATACGCAGTATTTT CASSSYSGSITDTQYF
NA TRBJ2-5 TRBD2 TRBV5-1 TGCGCCAGCAGCCTGGGGACTAGCGGAAACCAAGAGACCCAGTACTTC CASSLGTSGNQETQYF
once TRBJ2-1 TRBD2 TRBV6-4 TGTGCCAGTAAGAACAAAAAAGCGGGAGTAGTTTACAATGAGCAGTTCTTC CASKNKKAGVVYNEQFF
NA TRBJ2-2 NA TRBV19 TGTGCCAGTAGTATCCCCCGGACATCCACCGGGGAGCTGTTTTTT CASSIPRTSTGELFF
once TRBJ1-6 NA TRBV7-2 TGTGCCAGCAGCTTAGGGGCCTCGAAACCCCTCCACTTT CASSLGASKPLHF
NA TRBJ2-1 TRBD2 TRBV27 TGTGCCAGCAGTCCCCGACTAGCGGGAGGTTACAATGAGCAGTTCTTC CASSPRLAGGYNEQFF
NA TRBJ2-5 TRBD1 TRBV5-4 TGTGCCAGCAGCTTGGGGGACAGCCAAGAGACCCAGTACTTC CASSLGDSQETQYF
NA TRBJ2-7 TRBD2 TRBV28 TGTGCCAGCAGTCCTATTACTTGGGGGAGCGGGGACTTTGCCTACGAGCAGTACTTC CASSPITWGSGDFAYEQYF
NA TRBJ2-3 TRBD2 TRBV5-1 TGCGCCAGCAGCTGGGGGACTAGCGGTAGCACAGATACGCAGTATTTT CASSWGTSGSTDTQYF
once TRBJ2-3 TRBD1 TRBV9 TGTGCCAGCAGCCCACACTCCGGGACAGGGTTCACAGATACGCAGTATTTT CASSPHSGTGFTDTQYF
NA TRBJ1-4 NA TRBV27 TGTGCCAGCAGTTTCGATGCCCGGTTTGAAAAACTGTTTTTT CASSFDARFEKLFF
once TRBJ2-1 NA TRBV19 TGTGCCAGTAGTTCGGGAGGGGGCGACAATGAGCAGTTCTTC CASSSGGGDNEQFF
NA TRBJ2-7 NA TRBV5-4 TGTGCCAGCAGCCCCGGTCAGGGGACCTCCTACGAGCAGTACTTC CASSPGQGTSYEQYF
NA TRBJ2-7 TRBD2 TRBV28 TGTGCCAGCGTTCGGGGGGTTTACGAGCAGTACTTC CASVRGVYEQYF
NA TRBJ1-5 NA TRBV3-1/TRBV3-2 TGTGCCAGCAGCCGAGCCCAACAGGGTCAGCCCCAGCATTTT CASSRAQQGQPQHF
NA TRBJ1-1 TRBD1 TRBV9 TGTGCCAGCAGCATAACAGGGGAGTTGACTGAAGCTTTCTTT CASSITGELTEAFF
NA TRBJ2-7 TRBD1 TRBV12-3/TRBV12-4 TGTGCCAGCAGACGGGACAGCTCCTACGAGCAGTACTTC CASRRDSSYEQYF
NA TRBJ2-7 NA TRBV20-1 TGCAGTGCTAGTCTAGTCTACGAGCAGTACTTC CSASLVYEQYF
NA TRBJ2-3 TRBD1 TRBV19 TGTGCCAGTAGTATCGGGACAGGGTTCACAGATACGCAGTATTTT CASSIGTGFTDTQYF
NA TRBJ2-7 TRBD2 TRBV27 TGTGCCAGCAGGGGACTAGCCTACGAGCAGTACTTC CASRGLAYEQYF
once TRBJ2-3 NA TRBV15 TGTGCCACCAGCAGTCCTAGGGGCGCCCTCACAGATACGCAGTATTTT CATSSPRGALTDTQYF
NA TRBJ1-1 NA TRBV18 TGTGCCAGCTCACCACCGATCCAGGGACTAAACACTGAAGCTTTCTTT CASSPPIQGLNTEAFF
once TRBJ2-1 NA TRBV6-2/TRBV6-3 TGTGCCAGCAGTACGGGGAGGTGGGAGCAGTTCTTC CASSTGRWEQFF
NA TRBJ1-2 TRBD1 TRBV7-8 TGTGCCAGCAGCTCGGCCCGACAGGGAGAGAGGAGAGGTGGCTACACCTTC CASSSARQGERRGGYTF
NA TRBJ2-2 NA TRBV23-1 TGCGCCAGCAGTCAGTTTAACGGGGAGCTGTTTTTT CASSQFNGELFF
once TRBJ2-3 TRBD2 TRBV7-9 TGTGCCGGGAGGGCTAGCGGGAACACGGATACGCAGTATTTT CAGRASGNTDTQYF
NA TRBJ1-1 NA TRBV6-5 TGTGCCAGCAGTTACTCCGGGAGGACTGAAGCTTTCTTT CASSYSGRTEAFF
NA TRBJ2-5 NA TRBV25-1 TGTGCCAGCAGTAGGCCGGGACAAGAAGAGACCCAGTACTTC CASSRPGQEETQYF
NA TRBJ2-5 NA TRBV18 TGTGCCAGCTCACCACAAACCCTACCGGCAGGACAAGAGACCCAGTACTTC CASSPQTLPAGQETQYF
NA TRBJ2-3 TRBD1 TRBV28 TGTGCCAGCAGCAATGACAGGGCTAGCACAGATACGCAGTATTTT CASSNDRASTDTQYF
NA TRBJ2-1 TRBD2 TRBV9 TGTGCCAGCAGCGTAGATAGGGCTAGCGGGAGCGATGAGCAGTTCTTC CASSVDRASGSDEQFF
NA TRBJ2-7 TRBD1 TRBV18 TGTGCCAGCTCACGGACAGGGCCGAGCTCCTACGAGCAGTACTTC CASSRTGPSSYEQYF
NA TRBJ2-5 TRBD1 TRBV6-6 TGTGCCAGCAAACAAGGGGGCCCGCACGAGACCCAGTACTTC CASKQGGPHETQYF
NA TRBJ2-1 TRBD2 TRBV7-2 TGTGCCAGCAGACCAACTAGCGGGGGGGCCTACAATGAGCAGTTCTTC CASRPTSGGAYNEQFF
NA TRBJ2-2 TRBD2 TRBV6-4 TGTGCCAGCCGGACTAGCGGGATCGCGGGCGGGGAGCTGTTTTTT CASRTSGIAGGELFF
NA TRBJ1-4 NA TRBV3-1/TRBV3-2 TGTGCCAGCAGCCAAAGGCGGTTACATGAAAAACTGTTTTTT CASSQRRLHEKLFF
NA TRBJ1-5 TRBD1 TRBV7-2 TGTGCCAGCAGCCCACAGGGGGCGAGTCAGCCCCAGCATTTT CASSPQGASQPQHF
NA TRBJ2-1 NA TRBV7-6 TGTGCCAGCACCCCCGGAGGTCGGGGCTACAATGAGCAGTTCTTC CASTPGGRGYNEQFF
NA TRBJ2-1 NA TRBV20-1 TGCAGTGCTAGTCACTATATCGATGAGCAGTTCTTC CSASHYIDEQFF
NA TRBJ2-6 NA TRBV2 TGTGCCAGCAGACCGACTTACTCTGGGGCCAACGTCCTGACTTTC CASRPTYSGANVLTF
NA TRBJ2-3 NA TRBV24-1 TGTGCCACCATGGGCAGCCGCACAGATACGCAGTATTTT CATMGSRTDTQYF
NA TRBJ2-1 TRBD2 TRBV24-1 TGTGCCACAACTGGACTAGTTAAGGATGAGCAGTTCTTC CATTGLVKDEQFF
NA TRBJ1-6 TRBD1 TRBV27 TGTGCCAGCAGTTTATTTTACAGGGGAGTGTATAATTCACCCCTCCACTTT CASSLFYRGVYNSPLHF
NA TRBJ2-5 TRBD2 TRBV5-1 TGCGCCAGCAGCCCGGGACTAGCGAAAGAGACCCAGTACTTC CASSPGLAKETQYF
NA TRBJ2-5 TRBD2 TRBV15 TGTGCCACCAGCAGCGGGACTATCAGAGCGGGGACCCAGTACTTC CATSSGTIRAGTQYF
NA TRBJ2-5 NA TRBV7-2 TGTGCCAGCAGCTCCCTCGGGGGTTGGGATGGAAAGGAGACCCAGTACTTC CASSSLGGWDGKETQYF
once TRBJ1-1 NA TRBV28 TGTGCCAGCAGTATGCGACATGGCGCTTTCTTT CASSMRHGAFF
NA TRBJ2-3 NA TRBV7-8 TGTGCCAGCAGCTTAGTGGGGAGTTTTAGCGCAGATACGCAGTATTTT CASSLVGSFSADTQYF
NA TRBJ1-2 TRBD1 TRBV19 TGTGCCAGTATCCCGTTGCCCCGGACAGGGGCGGACTACACCTTC CASIPLPRTGADYTF
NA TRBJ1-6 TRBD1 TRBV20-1 TGCAGTGCTAGTAGGGACAGGGTCAATTCACCCCTCCACTTT CSASRDRVNSPLHF
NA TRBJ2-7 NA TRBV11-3 TGTGCCAGCAGCTTAGTCAGGGAAGGCGAGCAGTACTTC CASSLVREGEQYF
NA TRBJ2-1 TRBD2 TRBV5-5 TGTGCCAGCAGCTCGAGACTAGCGGCCTACAATGAGCAGTTCTTC CASSSRLAAYNEQFF
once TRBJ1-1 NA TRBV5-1 TGCGCCAGCAGCTTGGATTCAGGGCGCACTGAAGCTTTCTTT CASSLDSGRTEAFF